This TCR beta chain was identified during a study of blood T cell repertoires in COVID-19 (TCRdb year 2020). Background on the whole study: Collaborator samples came from the United States, Italy and Spain and covered acute and convalescent phases of COVID-19. The material from the prospective study consisted of cDNA or gDNA derived from T cells, B-cell-depleted T cells, or PBMCs. Deeply sampled blood TCRbeta repertoires from subjects exposed to, actively infected with, or recovered from COVID-19 were included in the dataset. A freely available public database, intended as a resource for researchers studying the immune response to SARS-CoV-2, is where the repertoires were released. The samples were drawn from two sources: the first 160 participants of the ongoing ImmuneRACE study, and some 1,300 subjects contributed by 6 global collaborators. A de-identified subject ID, COVID-19 status, age in years and sex were almost always included in the sample metadata. HLA class I and class II types, where available, came from metadata supplied by the sample provider rather than from assay-based typing. General conclusions and limits of the study: How much clinical and demographic metadata was included differed by source and by participant, and the metadata was provided uncurated.

Whole blood was collected in K2EDTA tubes by collaborating institutions according to the institutions' own protocols. For TCRbeta analysis, collaborators shipped samples in one of three forms: frozen whole blood, isolated PBMCs, or DNA extracted from either of those sample types. V sheds 2 bases and J sheds 6 bases, leaving 8 bases between their ends. Measured from the cysteine to the phenylalanine, the CDR3 is 13 residues long. This entry keeps only the CDR3 DNA: 39 bases, framed from base 1. The germline V gene sets CDR1 to KGHSH and CDR2 to LQKENI. Concerning this clone: Its antigen is currently not known. No much larger clonotype is one base removed from it; base qualities were not supplied.

TCRbeta CDR3 regions were amplified from genomic DNA by means of the immunoSEQ Assay, a bias-controlled multiplex PCR. In the paper's pipeline: The number of nucleated cells in each sample was estimated from the amplification of reference gene primers within the assay. To quantify the absolute abundance of each unique TCRbeta CDR3 rearrangement, sequence reads were collapsed and filtered. For each sample, productive Simpson clonality was calculated as the square root of Simpson's diversity index across productive rearrangements. This is the immuneACCESS table as TCRdb keeps it, with only in-frame sequences that have V and J called. A part of the clones is gone; compared with another copy, unresolved V genes explain less than half, and the rest is unexplained. That table is the source of V, J and clone size, and D and trimming were worked out from the DNA. Recorded for this sample are 150,000 to 200,000 clones; roughly nine tenths of them occurred a single time. Jointly, the top ten make up 20% to 25% of the sample.

The specimen was peripheral blood. The chain joins TRBV18 to TRBJ2-1; too little of a D gene remains to name it. The clonotype was recovered from a man between 65 and 80 years old with active or convalescent COVID-19. The CDR3 region reads CASSPYSINEQFF. The bases read TGTGCCAGCTCACCATACAGCATCAATGAGCAGTTCTTC.